This T cell receptor (beta chain) was sequenced for a study of T cells in Graves' hyperthyroidism and ophthalmopathy. This clonotype has at least ten counts. What was amplified from RNA transcripts were TCR beta CDR3 regions. RT-PCR in the first round (using the HTBI primer set) targeted the TCR CDR3. TCRdb re-derived calls from the multiplex PCR reads in MiXCR, one entry per CDR3 protein. The sample has approximately 270,000 distinct CDR3 sequences; roughly 14% are singletons. The study excluded patients with uncontrolled infection, other autoimmune disease, pregnancy or lactation. Germline values: CDR1 KGHSH, CDR2 LQKENI. The CDR3 extends over 13 amino acids. The ends lost 4 bases at V and 3 bases at J; junction bases unmatched: 3.

Sequences were obtained from blood. The chain links TRBV18 to TRBJ2-7, with 7 bases matching TRBD1. This clonotype was obtained from a woman in her 40s with Graves' hyperthyroidism that later progressed to Graves' ophthalmopathy. CDR3 amino acids: CASSQGQYYEQYF. The CDR3 nucleotides read TGTGCCAGCTCACAGGGACAGTACTACGAGCAGTACTTC.